The 17 T cell receptor beta chains presented below share a single source sample, sequenced in a study of cytomegalovirus exposure and HLA in healthy donors (dated by TCRdb to 2016 to 2017). Receptor amplification or capture employed the immunoSEQ multiplex PCR assay. For the multiplex PCR, a mixture combining 60 forward primers for TCR Vbeta segments and 13 reverse primers for TCR Jbeta segments was used. The immuneACCESS repertoire file appears here via TCRdb, limited to in-frame rearrangements. These files lack a portion of the clones; in checked studies, under half of the deficit traces to unresolved V genes, and the cause of the others is not known. The sample data list roughly 180,000 clones, and around 80% of these were observed just once. Of the sample, more than 1.1% is held by the ten largest clones. The sample consisted of PBMCs. Receptor source: a girl aged 10 to 17 in good health and CMV-seropositive.

This clone was recorded once. This chain connects TRBV10-3 to TRBJ2-7; 7 bases match TRBD1. Germline-derived CDR1 and CDR2 are ENHRY and SYGVKD. Trimming removed 7 bases from V and 0 bases from J; junction bases left unmatched: 3. CDR3 length: 13 amino acids. The CDR3 spells CAIKPGGSYEQYF. The CDR3 nucleotides read TGTGCCATCAAGCCAGGGGGCTCCTACGAGCAGTACTTC.

V is TRBV5-1 and J is TRBJ2-6; D gene ambiguous. CDR1 and CDR2 (germline): SGHRS, YFSETQ. V lost 2 bases and J lost 0, with 6 bases in between. The CDR3 consists of 15 residues. CDR3 loop: CASSLLDSGANVLTF. The CDR3 DNA reads as TGCGCCAGCAGCTTACTCGACTCTGGGGCCAACGTCCTGACTTTC.

The rearrangement uses TRBV5-4 and TRBJ2-7; 13 bases fit TRBD2. Germline assignment: CDR1 SGHNT and CDR2 YYREEE (reference sequence). The CDR3 has 15 amino acids. Trimming at V came to 3 bases and at J to 2 bases, leaving 2 bases not matched to a gene. The CDR3 protein is CASSWGTSGTYEQYF. DNA of the CDR3: TGTGCCAGCAGCTGGGGGACTAGCGGGACCTACGAGCAGTACTTC.

This clone appeared a few times. V and J are TRBV5-1 and TRBJ2-3; D is uncertain. CDR3 size: 13 residues. Germline V gene lookup returns CDR1 SGHRS and CDR2 YFSETQ. With 3 bases removed from V and 4 bases from J, the gap between germline ends came to 9 bases. The CDR3 DNA is TGCGCCAGCAGCTCGGCCAGGTCAGATACGCAGTATTTT. Translation gives CASSSARSDTQYF.

The rearrangement links TRBV5-1 to TRBJ2-2; TRBD1 matches 11 bases. V shed 9 bases and J 5 bases; nucleotides not matched to a gene: 9. Germline-derived CDR1 and CDR2 are SGHRS and YFSETQ. The CDR3 sequence is 15 residues long. CDR3: CATRRGTGGTGELFF. CDR3 nucleotides: TGCGCCACCCGCCGGGGGACAGGGGGGACCGGGGAGCTGTTTTTT.

The CDR3 nucleotides read TGTGCCAGCAGTATCGGACAGGGGGACTATGGCTACACCTTC. Its translation: CASSIGQGDYGYTF. This chain uses TRBV6-6 with TRBJ1-2, with 10 bases matching TRBD1. With 5 bases clipped from V and 3 bases from J, the junction kept 3 bases outside the gene matches. The CDR3 length is 14 residues. Looked up from germline, CDR1 is MNHNY and CDR2 is SVGAGI (reference sequence).

The CDR3 reads CASSVDGQNSGNTIYF. In DNA form, the CDR3 reads TGTGCCAGCAGCGTAGATGGGCAGAACTCTGGAAACACCATATATTTT. The chain uses TRBV9 and TRBJ1-3, with D hard to call. V lost 0 bases and J 0 bases, leaving 10 bases between the germline ends. Per germline, CDR1 SGDLS and CDR2 YYNGEE. The CDR3 totals 16 residues.

The table lists this clone with a count of one. The V and J genes are TRBV10-2 and TRBJ2-1; 11 bases match TRBD2. Germline CDR1 and CDR2: WSHSY and SAAADI. The V gene end was trimmed by 10 bases and the J gene end by 6 bases; junction bases not matched to a gene: 5. The CDR3 length is 13 residues. CDR3 region: CATQLAGANEQFF. In DNA, the CDR3 is TGCGCCACACAACTAGCGGGAGCCAATGAGCAGTTCTTC.

There are a few counts of this clone. This rearrangement joins TRBV29-1 to TRBJ2-7, with TRBD2 matching 11 bases. Looked up from germline, CDR1 is SQVTM and CDR2 is ANQGSEA. The CDR3 totals 12 residues. J gave up 6 bases and V 3 bases, and 1 base lay outside the gene matches. The CDR3 nucleotides are TGCAGCGTTGACGGACTAGCGGGCGAGCAGTACTTC. It encodes CSVDGLAGEQYF.

This chain uses TRBV2 with TRBJ2-1; D ambiguous. The CDR3 runs 11 residues. From germline, CDR1 is SNHLY and CDR2 FYNNEI. V was pared by 7 bases and J by 3 bases, with 4 bases between. CDR3 protein: CASNNYNEQFF. CDR3 sequence (DNA): TGTGCCAGCAATAACTACAATGAGCAGTTCTTC.

This clone has more than one count but fewer than ten. The rearrangement uses TRBV7-6 and TRBJ1-1, with unresolved D. Germline CDR1 SGHVS, CDR2 FNYEAQ. The ends were cut back, 1 base at V and 3 bases at J, with 18 bases in the middle. This CDR3 has 17 residues. The CDR3 protein is CASSLGVGRRVDTEAFF. The CDR3 nucleotides are TGTGCCAGCAGCTTAGGTGTCGGGAGAAGAGTCGACACTGAAGCTTTCTTT.

The chain joins TRBV9 to TRBJ2-7; 7 positions agree with TRBD2. The CDR3 sequence is 14 residues long. V lost 4 bases to trimming and J lost 5 bases; unmatched junction nucleotides: 9. Germline CDR1 is SGDLS and CDR2 is YYNGEE. The chain's CDR3 is CASSIRRESHEQYF. The CDR3 DNA sequence: TGTGCCAGCAGCATCCGGCGGGAGAGCCACGAGCAGTACTTC.

The chain links TRBV19 to TRBJ2-5; perhaps TRBD2 as D (5 bases). Deletions cut 3 bases from V and 7 bases from J, with 9 bases between. The CDR3 consists of 12 residues. CDR1 LNHDA and CDR2 SQIVND come from the germline V gene (reference sequence). CDR3 protein: CASSIEGSTQYF. The DNA of the CDR3 is TGTGCCAGTAGTATCGAGGGTTCGACCCAGTACTTC.

Here the CDR3 reads CASRTGLNQPQHF. The CDR3 coding sequence is TGTGCCAGCCGAACAGGGCTAAATCAGCCCCAGCATTTT. The rearrangement links TRBV6-5 to TRBJ1-5; D may be TRBD1 (6 bases). Germline CDR1 MNHEY, CDR2 SVGAGI. The CDR3 loop spans 13 amino acids. V gave up 8 bases and J gave up 4 bases, with 12 bases separating them.

V is TRBV4-3 and J is TRBJ2-1; maybe TRBD2 (6 bases). Germline CDR1 and CDR2: LGHNA and YSLEER. Trimming stripped 0 bases from V and 8 bases from J, with 23 bases between. This CDR3 is 18 amino acids long. CDR3 nucleotide sequence: TGCGCCAGCAGCCAAGATGCTAGCGTATGGCCGGTTTGGGATGAGCAGTTCTTC. It codes for CASSQDASVWPVWDEQFF.

This rearrangement joins TRBV6-6 to TRBJ2-7; a weak D match, TRBD2 (7 bases). Deletions cut 6 bases from V and 7 bases from J, with 13 bases between. Germline CDR1 and CDR2: MNHNY and SVGAGI (reference sequence). The length of the CDR3 is 12 residues. The CDR3 sequence: CASREGGGEQYF. CDR3 coding DNA: TGTGCCAGCAGGGAAGGGGGAGGGGAGCAGTACTTC.

The rearrangement uses TRBV6-1 and TRBJ2-7; TRBD2 aligns across 9 bases. Per the germline V gene, CDR1 is MNHNS and CDR2 is SASEGT. The J segment lost 2 bases and the V segment lost 3 bases, leaving 5 bases of the junction unmatched. The CDR3 contains 15 residues. This CDR3 reads CASSEAGGSPYEQYF. CDR3 coding DNA: TGTGCCAGCAGTGAGGCGGGAGGGTCCCCCTACGAGCAGTACTTC.